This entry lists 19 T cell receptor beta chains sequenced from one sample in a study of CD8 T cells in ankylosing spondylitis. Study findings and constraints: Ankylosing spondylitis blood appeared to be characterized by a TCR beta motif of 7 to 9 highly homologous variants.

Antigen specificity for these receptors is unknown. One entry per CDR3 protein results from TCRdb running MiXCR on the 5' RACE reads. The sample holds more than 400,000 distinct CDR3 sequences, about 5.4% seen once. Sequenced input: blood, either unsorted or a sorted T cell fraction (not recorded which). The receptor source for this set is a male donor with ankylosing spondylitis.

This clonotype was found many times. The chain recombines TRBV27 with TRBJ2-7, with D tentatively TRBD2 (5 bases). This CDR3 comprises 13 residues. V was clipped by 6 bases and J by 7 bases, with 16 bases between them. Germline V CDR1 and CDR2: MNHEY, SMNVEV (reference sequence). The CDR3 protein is CASRGPLRGEQYF. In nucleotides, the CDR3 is TGTGCCAGCAGAGGTCCCCTACGGGGAGAGCAGTACTTC.

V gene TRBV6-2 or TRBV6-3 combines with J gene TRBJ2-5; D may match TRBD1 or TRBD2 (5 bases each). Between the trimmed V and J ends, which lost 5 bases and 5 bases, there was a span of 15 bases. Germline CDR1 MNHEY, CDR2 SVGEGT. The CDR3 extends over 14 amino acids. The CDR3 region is CASSPYLGEETQYF. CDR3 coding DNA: TGTGCCAGCAGTCCTTACCTAGGGGAGGAGACCCAGTACTTC.

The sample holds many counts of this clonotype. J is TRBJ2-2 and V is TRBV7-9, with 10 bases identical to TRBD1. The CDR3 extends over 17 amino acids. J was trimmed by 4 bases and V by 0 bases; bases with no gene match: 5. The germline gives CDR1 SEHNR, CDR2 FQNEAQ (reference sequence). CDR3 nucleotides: TGTGCCAGCAGCTTAGCAGGGACAGGGGAAGTCACCGGGGAGCTGTTTTTT. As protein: CASSLAGTGEVTGELFF.

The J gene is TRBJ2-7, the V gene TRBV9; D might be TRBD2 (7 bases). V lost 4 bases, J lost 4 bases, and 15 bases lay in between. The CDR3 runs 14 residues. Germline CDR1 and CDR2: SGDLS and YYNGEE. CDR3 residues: CASSPWGGLYEQYF. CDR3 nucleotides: TGTGCCAGCAGCCCCTGGGGGGGGCTGTACGAGCAGTACTTC.

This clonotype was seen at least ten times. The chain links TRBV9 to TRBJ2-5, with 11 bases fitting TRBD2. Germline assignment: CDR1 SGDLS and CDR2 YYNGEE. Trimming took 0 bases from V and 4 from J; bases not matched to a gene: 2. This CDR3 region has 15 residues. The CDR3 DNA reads TGTGCCAGCAGCGTAGCTAGCGGGAGGCTAGAGACCCAGTACTTC. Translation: CASSVASGRLETQYF.

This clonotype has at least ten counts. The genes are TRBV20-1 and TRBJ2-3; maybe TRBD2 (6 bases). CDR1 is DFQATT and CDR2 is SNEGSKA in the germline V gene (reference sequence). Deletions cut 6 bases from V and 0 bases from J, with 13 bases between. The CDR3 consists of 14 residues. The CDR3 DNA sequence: TGCAGTGCGGAGGGGTCCATTAGCACAGATACGCAGTATTTT. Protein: CSAEGSISTDTQYF.

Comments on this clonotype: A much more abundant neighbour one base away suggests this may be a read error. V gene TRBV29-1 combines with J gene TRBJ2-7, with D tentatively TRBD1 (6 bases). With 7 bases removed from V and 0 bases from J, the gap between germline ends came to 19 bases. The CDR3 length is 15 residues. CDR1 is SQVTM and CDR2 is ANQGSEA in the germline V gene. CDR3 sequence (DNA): TGCAGCGCTTTGACCAGGGGCCTAAGCTCCTACGAGCAGTACTTC. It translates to CSALTRGLSSYEQYF.

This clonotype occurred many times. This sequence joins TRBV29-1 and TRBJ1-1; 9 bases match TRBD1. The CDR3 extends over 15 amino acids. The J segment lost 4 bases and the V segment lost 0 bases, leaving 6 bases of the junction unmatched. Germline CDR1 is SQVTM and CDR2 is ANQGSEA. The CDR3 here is CSVEEVGQGGTEAFF. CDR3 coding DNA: TGCAGCGTTGAAGAAGTGGGACAGGGTGGCACTGAAGCTTTCTTT.

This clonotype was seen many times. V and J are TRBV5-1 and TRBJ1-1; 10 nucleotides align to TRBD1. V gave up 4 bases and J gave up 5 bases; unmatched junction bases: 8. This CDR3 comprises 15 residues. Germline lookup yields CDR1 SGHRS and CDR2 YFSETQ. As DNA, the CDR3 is TGCGCCAGCAGCCCCTCCGGGACAGGGGAGACTGAAGCTTTCTTT. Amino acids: CASSPSGTGETEAFF. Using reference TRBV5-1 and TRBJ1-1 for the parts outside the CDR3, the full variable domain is KAGVTQTPRYLIKTRGQQVTLSCSPISGHRSVSWYQQTPGQGLQFLFEYFSETQRNKGNFPGRFSGRQFSNSRSEMNVSTLELGDSALYLCASSPSGTGETEAFFGQGTRLTVV.

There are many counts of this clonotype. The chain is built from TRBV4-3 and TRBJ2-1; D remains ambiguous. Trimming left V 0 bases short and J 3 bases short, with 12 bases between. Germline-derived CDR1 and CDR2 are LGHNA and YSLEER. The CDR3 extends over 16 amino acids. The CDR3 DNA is TGCGCCAGCAGCCAAGATGATGTGGGGATCTACAATGAGCAGTTCTTC. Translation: CASSQDDVGIYNEQFF.

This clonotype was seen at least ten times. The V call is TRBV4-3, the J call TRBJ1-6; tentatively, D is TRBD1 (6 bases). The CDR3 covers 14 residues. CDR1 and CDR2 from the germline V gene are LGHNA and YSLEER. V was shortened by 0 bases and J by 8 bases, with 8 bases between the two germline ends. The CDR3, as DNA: TGCGCCAGCAGCCAAGAAGGGGGAGATTCACCCCTCCACTTT. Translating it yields CASSQEGGDSPLHF.

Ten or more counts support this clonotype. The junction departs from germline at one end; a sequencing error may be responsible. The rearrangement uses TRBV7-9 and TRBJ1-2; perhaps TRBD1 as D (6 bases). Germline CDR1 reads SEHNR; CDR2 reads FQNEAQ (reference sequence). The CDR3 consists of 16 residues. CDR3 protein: CASSLVPRGQIYGYTF. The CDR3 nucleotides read TGTGCCAGCAGTTTAGTGCCCCGCGGACAGATATATGGCTACACCTTC.

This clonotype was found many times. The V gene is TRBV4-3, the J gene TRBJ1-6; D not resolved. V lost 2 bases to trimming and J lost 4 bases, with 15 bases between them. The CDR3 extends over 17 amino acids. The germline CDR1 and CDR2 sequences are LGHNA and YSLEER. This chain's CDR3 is CASSQPGGEVYNSPLHF. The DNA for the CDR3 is TGCGCCAGCAGCCAACCTGGTGGAGAGGTATATAATTCACCCCTCCACTTT.

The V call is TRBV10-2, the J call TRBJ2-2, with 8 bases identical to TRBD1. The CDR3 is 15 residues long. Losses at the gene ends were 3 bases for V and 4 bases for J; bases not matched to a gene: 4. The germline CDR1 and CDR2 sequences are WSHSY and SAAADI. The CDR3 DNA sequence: TGCGCCAGCAGTGAAGTCAGGGGGCCCACCGGGGAGCTGTTTTTT. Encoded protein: CASSEVRGPTGELFF.

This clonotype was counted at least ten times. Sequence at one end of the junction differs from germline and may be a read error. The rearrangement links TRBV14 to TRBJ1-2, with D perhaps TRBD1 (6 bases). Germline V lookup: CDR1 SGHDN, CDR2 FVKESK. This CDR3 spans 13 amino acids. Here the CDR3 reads CASSQGQNYGYTF. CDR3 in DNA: TGCGCCAGCAGCCAAGGACAGAACTATGGCTACACCTTC.

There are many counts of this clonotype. The CDR3 loop reads CASSYLSQGYEQYF. CDR3 coding DNA: TGTGCCAGCAGTTACCTGTCCCAGGGCTACGAGCAGTACTTC. V and J are TRBV6-5 and TRBJ2-7, with D perhaps matching TRBD1 (5 bases). Germline values: CDR1 MNHEY, CDR2 SVGAGI. With 2 bases removed from V and 3 bases from J, the gap between germline ends came to 11 bases. The CDR3 sequence is 14 residues long.

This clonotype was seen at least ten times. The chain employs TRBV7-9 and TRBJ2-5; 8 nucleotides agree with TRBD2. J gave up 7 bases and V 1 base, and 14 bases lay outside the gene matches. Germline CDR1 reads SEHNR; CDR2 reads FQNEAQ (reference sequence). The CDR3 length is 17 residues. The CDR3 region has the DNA TGTGCCAGCAGCTTAGGACTATTAGCGGGAAGTTCGGCGACCCAGTACTTC. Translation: CASSLGLLAGSSATQYF.

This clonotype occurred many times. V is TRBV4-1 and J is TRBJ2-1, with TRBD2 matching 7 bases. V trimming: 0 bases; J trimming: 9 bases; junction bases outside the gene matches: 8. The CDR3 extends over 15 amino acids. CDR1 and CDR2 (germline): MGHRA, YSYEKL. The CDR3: CASSQDSGGGTEQFF. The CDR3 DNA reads TGCGCCAGCAGCCAAGATTCTGGGGGAGGGACTGAGCAGTTCTTC.

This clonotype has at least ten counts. CDR3 sequence (DNA): TGCAGCGTTACTAGGACTAGCGGGATCACAGATACGCAGTATTTT. Amino acids: CSVTRTSGITDTQYF. The rearrangement links TRBV29-1 to TRBJ2-3, with 12 positions matching TRBD2. Germline CDR1 SQVTM, CDR2 ANQGSEA. Unmatched junction bases numbered 5, after V lost 5 bases and J lost 2 bases. The CDR3 totals 15 residues.